The rows below give T cell receptor beta chains drawn from one sample of a study of early T cells in non-severe SARS-CoV-2 infection. From the 5' RACE reads, TCRdb called clonotypes with MiXCR, one entry per CDR3 protein. Seen here are about 42,000 distinct CDR3 sequences, roughly 7.1% observed once, and the top ten hold roughly 4.8%. Material: whole blood. The source is an adult who was a healthcare worker with PCR-confirmed SARS-CoV-2 infection or an uninfected control (not recorded which). Each CDR3 is given with its conserved first and last residue.

v_call: TRBV25-1
cdr3_aa: CASSEPGQAYGYTF

v_call: TRBV7-2
cdr3_aa: CASSPEARASTGELFF

v_call: TRBV20-1
cdr3_aa: CSARDYRQRETQYF

v_call: TRBV7-8
cdr3_aa: CASSFGAGGSYNSPLHF

v_call: TRBV20-1
cdr3_aa: CSAYRGINQETQYF

v_call: TRBV7-9
cdr3_aa: CASSLGSLNEKLFF

v_call: TRBV7-2
cdr3_aa: CASSPQVLAKNIQYF

v_call: TRBV20-1
cdr3_aa: CSARGRGSSYNEQFF

v_call: TRBV3-1
cdr3_aa: CASSQETTINEQFF

v_call: TRBV11-2
cdr3_aa: CASSNSTSVSTPGEYF

v_call: TRBV9
cdr3_aa: CASSVDGSGLPGDEAFF

v_call: TRBV20-1
cdr3_aa: CSASLKGKGANEKLFF

v_call: TRBV6-5
cdr3_aa: CASSEPGQNNSPLHF

v_call: TRBV18
cdr3_aa: CASSPPSYEQYF

v_call: TRBV6-2/TRBV6-3
cdr3_aa: CASSTTSGPLNEQFF

v_call: TRBV5-4
cdr3_aa: CASSLGKRAYRGDTQYF

v_call: TRBV5-4
cdr3_aa: CASSLGTSGGASYNEQFF

v_call: TRBV7-9
cdr3_aa: CASRGDEQFF

v_call: TRBV12-3/TRBV12-4
cdr3_aa: CASSRQGDTEAFF

v_call: TRBV3-1
cdr3_aa: CASSQDIGARRNTEAFF

v_call: TRBV19
cdr3_aa: CASKPWEGRGIYQPQHF

v_call: TRBV5-1
cdr3_aa: CASSLRPGGTNEKLFF

v_call: TRBV15
cdr3_aa: CATSRDYQPTDTQYF

v_call: TRBV7-9
cdr3_aa: CASSLAGDIYGYTF

v_call: TRBV12-3/TRBV12-4
cdr3_aa: CASSFQGMGTDTQYF

v_call: TRBV6-5
cdr3_aa: CASSYSSKGTRQGYTF

v_call: TRBV11-2
cdr3_aa: CASSRGGGFMNTEAFF

v_call: TRBV5-6
cdr3_aa: CASLGRENTEAFF

v_call: TRBV7-2
cdr3_aa: CASSLTGSSGNTIYF

v_call: TRBV5-8
cdr3_aa: CASSLQGATDTQYF

v_call: TRBV2
cdr3_aa: CASSEPREAFF

v_call: TRBV18
cdr3_aa: CASSGQGNTEAFF

v_call: TRBV6-2/TRBV6-3
cdr3_aa: CASSYPPQYF

v_call: TRBV10-1
cdr3_aa: CASSDGGTGNSPLHF

v_call: TRBV6-5
cdr3_aa: CASSGSFSGQGVGYTF

v_call: TRBV6-1
cdr3_aa: CASSERGVLQAFF

v_call: TRBV6-4
cdr3_aa: CASSGSGQGAGGYTF

v_call: TRBV5-1
cdr3_aa: CASSSQQNTEAFF

v_call: TRBV5-4
cdr3_aa: CASSPDGFYGYTF

v_call: TRBV5-1
cdr3_aa: CASSAQVSNEQFF

v_call: TRBV10-3
cdr3_aa: CANWDRVTDTQYF

v_call: TRBV5-4
cdr3_aa: CASSFGTVEHPEAFF

v_call: TRBV4-3
cdr3_aa: CASSQDRYPSQLSNEQFF

v_call: TRBV6-5
cdr3_aa: CASSYHRSGTGNTGELFF

v_call: TRBV3-1
cdr3_aa: CASSQLSTAVNTEAFF

v_call: TRBV4-2
cdr3_aa: CASSQVLKNTEAFF

v_call: TRBV6-5
cdr3_aa: CAVSAGGLQETQYF

v_call: TRBV2
cdr3_aa: CASSDAGETQYF

v_call: TRBV7-9
cdr3_aa: CASSSPHEQFF